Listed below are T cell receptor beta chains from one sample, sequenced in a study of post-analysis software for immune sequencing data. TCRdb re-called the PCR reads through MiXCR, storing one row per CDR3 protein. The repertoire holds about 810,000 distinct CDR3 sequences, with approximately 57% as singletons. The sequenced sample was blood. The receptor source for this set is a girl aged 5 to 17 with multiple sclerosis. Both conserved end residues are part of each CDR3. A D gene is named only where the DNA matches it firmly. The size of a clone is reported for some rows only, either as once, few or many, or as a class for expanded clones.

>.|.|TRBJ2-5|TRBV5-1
CASSSQGYPHQETQYF
TGCGCCAGCAGCTCCCAGGGATATCCCCACCAAGAGACCCAGTACTTC
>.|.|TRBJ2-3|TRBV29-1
CSVLVGDDTQYF
TGCAGCGTCCTGGTGGGGGACGATACGCAGTATTTT
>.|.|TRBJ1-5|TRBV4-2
CASSQDPQGSYQPQHF
TGTGCCAGCAGCCAAGATCCCCAGGGTAGCTATCAGCCCCAGCATTTT
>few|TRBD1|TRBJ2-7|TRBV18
CASSPPGQGKYEQYF
TGTGCCAGCTCACCACCGGGACAGGGGAAATACGAGCAGTACTTC
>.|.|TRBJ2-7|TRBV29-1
CSVEFAGKGGEQYF
TGCAGCGTTGAGTTTGCGGGCAAGGGGGGCGAGCAGTACTTC
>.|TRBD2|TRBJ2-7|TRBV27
CASSSLAGGSYEQYF
TGTGCCAGCAGTTCCCTAGCGGGGGGTTCCTACGAGCAGTACTTC
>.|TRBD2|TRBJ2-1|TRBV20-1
CSARYPSGRVYNEQFF
TGCAGTGCTAGATATCCTAGCGGGAGGGTCTACAATGAGCAGTTCTTC
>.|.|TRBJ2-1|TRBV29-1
CSVQSYIQGNLNEQFF
TGCAGCGTCCAATCCTACATCCAGGGAAACCTCAATGAGCAGTTCTTC
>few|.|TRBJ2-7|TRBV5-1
CASRDQTGPYEQYF
TGCGCCAGCAGAGACCAGACAGGTCCCTACGAGCAGTACTTC
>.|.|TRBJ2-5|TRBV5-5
CASSLDGRRGETQYF
TGTGCCAGCAGCTTGGACGGGAGAAGGGGAGAGACCCAGTACTTC
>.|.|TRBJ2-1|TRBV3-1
CASSNKGLGLNEQFF
TGTGCCAGCAGCAACAAGGGTCTTGGGTTAAATGAGCAGTTCTTC
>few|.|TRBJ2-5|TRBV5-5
CASSLVLGNEETQYF
TGTGCCAGCAGCTTGGTTTTGGGGAATGAGGAGACCCAGTACTTC
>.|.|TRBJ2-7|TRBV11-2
CASSPVSRRPGQYEQYF
TGTGCCAGCAGCCCCGTTAGTAGACGCCCGGGACAATACGAGCAGTACTTC
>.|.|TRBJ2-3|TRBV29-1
CSYREGAVADTQYF
TGCAGCTATCGGGAGGGGGCCGTCGCAGATACGCAGTATTTT
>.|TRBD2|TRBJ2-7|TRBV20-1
CSARRRESYEQYF
TGCAGTGCTAGAAGGCGGGAGTCCTACGAGCAGTACTTC
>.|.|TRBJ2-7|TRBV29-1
CSVEDSHSYEQYF
TGCAGCGTTGAGGACAGCCACTCCTACGAGCAGTACTTC
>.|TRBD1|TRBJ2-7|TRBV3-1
CASSQDRRHGTGLDEQYF
TGTGCCAGCAGCCAAGATAGGAGACACGGGACAGGGCTCGACGAGCAGTACTTC
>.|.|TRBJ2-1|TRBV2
CASRDANNEQFF
TGTGCCAGCAGGGACGCAAACAATGAGCAGTTCTTC
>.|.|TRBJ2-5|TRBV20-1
CSARDGARPQETQYF
TGCAGTGCTAGAGATGGGGCTCGCCCACAAGAGACCCAGTACTTC
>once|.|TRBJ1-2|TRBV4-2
CASSQEPREANYGYTF
TGTGCCAGCAGCCAAGAGCCCCGGGAGGCTAACTATGGCTACACCTTC
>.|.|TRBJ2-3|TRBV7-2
CASSLKRNTQYF
TGTGCCAGCAGCTTAAAGCGGAATACGCAGTATTTT
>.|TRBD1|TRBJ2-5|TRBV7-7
CASSLGGQGYTQYF
TGTGCCAGCAGCTTAGGGGGACAGGGGTATACCCAGTACTTC
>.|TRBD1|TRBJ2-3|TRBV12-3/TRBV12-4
CASRPRQGWADTQYF
TGTGCCAGCAGACCTAGACAGGGTTGGGCAGATACGCAGTATTTT
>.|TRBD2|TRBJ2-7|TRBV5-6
CASSRRLAGVGYEQYF
TGTGCCAGCAGCCGTCGACTAGCGGGAGTTGGCTACGAGCAGTACTTC
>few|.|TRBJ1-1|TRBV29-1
CSVSRGANTEAFF
TGCAGCGTTTCCAGGGGCGCGAACACTGAAGCTTTCTTT
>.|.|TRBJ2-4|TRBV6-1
CAGVAALHGNIQYF
TGTGCCGGCGTGGCAGCCTTGCACGGAAACATTCAGTACTTC
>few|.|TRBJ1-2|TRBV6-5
CASLILNLGYYGYTF
TGTGCCAGCCTTATACTAAACCTGGGGTACTATGGCTACACCTTC
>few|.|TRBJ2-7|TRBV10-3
CAISEGGRSSYEQYF
TGTGCCATCAGTGAAGGTGGACGGTCTTCCTACGAGCAGTACTTC
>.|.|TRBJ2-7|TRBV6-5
CASSYGGLGEQYF
TGTGCCAGCAGTTACGGAGGGCTGGGCGAGCAGTACTTC
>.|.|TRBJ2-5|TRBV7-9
CASSSPSSSSDKTQYF
TGTGCCAGCAGCTCCCCATCGAGTTCGAGCGACAAGACCCAGTACTTC
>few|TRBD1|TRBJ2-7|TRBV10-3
CANKGGQGYEQYF
TGTGCCAACAAGGGGGGACAGGGGTACGAGCAGTACTTC
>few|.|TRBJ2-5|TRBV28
CASSKERRETQYF
TGTGCCAGCAGTAAGGAACGGCGAGAGACCCAGTACTTC
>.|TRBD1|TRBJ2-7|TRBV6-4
CASRLLRTGEFDEQYF
TGTGCCAGCAGACTCCTCCGGACAGGGGAGTTCGACGAGCAGTACTTC
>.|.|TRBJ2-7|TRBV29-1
CSVDSGTTVHEQYF
TGCAGCGTGGACTCCGGGACAACAGTTCACGAGCAGTACTTC
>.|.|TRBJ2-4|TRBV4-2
CASSQDLWGDWKNIQYF
TGTGCCAGCAGCCAAGATCTTTGGGGGGATTGGAAAAACATTCAGTACTTC
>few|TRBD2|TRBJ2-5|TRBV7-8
CASSSRRGAPQETQYF
TGTGCCAGCAGCTCCCGGCGGGGGGCGCCCCAAGAGACCCAGTACTTC
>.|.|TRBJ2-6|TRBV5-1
CASSLDRGANVLTF
TGCGCCAGCAGCTTGGATCGAGGGGCCAACGTCCTGACTTTC
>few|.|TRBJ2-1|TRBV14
CASSPGHPFNEQFF
TGTGCCAGCAGCCCTGGGCACCCCTTCAATGAGCAGTTCTTC
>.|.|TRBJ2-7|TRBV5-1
CASRPAGGRYEQYF
TGCGCCAGCAGACCTGCAGGGGGGCGCTACGAGCAGTACTTC
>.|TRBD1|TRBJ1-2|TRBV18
CASSPVGTGGPGGYTF
TGTGCCAGCTCACCAGTCGGGACAGGGGGCCCTGGCGGCTACACCTTC
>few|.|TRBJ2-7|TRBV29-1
CSGLTGPEQYF
TGCAGCGGACTTACAGGGCCCGAGCAGTACTTC
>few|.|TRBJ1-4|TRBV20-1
CSASPEATNEKLFF
TGCAGTGCCAGTCCGGAGGCAACTAATGAAAAACTGTTTTTT
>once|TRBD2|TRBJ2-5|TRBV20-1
CSARGVAGEEGETQYF
TGCAGTGCTAGGGGGGTAGCGGGGGAGGAGGGAGAGACCCAGTACTTC
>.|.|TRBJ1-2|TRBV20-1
CSAREGGGYGYTF
TGCAGTGCTAGAGAGGGGGGAGGGTATGGCTACACCTTC
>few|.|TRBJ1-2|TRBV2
CASSELLGSSYGYTF
TGTGCCAGCAGTGAACTTTTGGGTTCTAGTTATGGCTACACCTTC
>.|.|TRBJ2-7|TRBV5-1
CASSLASAGGFYEQYF
TGCGCCAGCAGCTTGGCAAGCGCCGGAGGTTTCTACGAGCAGTACTTC
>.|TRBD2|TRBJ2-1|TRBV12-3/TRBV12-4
CASSWRELGEQFF
TGTGCCAGCAGTTGGCGGGAGCTAGGTGAGCAGTTCTTC
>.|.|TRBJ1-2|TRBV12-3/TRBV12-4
CASSLIGVRGEGSYGYTF
TGTGCCAGCAGTTTAATCGGGGTCAGGGGAGAAGGAAGCTATGGCTACACCTTC
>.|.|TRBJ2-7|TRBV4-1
CASSQGKGMPLNEQYF
TGCGCCAGCAGCCAAGGCAAGGGGATGCCTCTGAACGAGCAGTACTTC
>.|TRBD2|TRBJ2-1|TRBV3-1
CASSQRWSGSYNEQFF
TGTGCCAGCAGCCAAAGATGGAGCGGGAGTTACAATGAGCAGTTCTTC
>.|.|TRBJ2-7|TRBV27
CASSRAGTLPTYEQYF
TGTGCCAGCAGTAGGGCCGGGACGCTCCCCACCTACGAGCAGTACTTC
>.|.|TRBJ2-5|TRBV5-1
CASSSIDRQETQYF
TGCGCCAGCAGCTCCATCGACAGACAAGAGACCCAGTACTTC
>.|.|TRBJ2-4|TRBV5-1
CASSEPGLAKNIQYF
TGCGCCAGCAGCGAACCCGGGTTAGCCAAAAACATTCAGTACTTC
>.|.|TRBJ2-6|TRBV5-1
CASTEGGAGANVLTF
TGCGCCAGTACCGAAGGGGGGGCTGGGGCCAACGTCCTGACTTTC
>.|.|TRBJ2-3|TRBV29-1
CSVEQSGDTQYF
TGCAGCGTGGAACAGTCAGGCGATACGCAGTATTTT
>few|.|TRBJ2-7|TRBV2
CASSERAGRYEQYF
TGTGCCAGCAGTGAACGGGCGGGACGCTACGAGCAGTACTTC
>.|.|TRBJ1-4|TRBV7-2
CASSPDRGSHEKLFF
TGTGCCAGCAGCCCGGACCGCGGGTCTCATGAAAAACTGTTTTTT
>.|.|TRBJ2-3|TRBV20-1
CSARPGGGQGDTQYF
TGCAGTGCTAGACCTGGGGGGGGGCAGGGAGATACACAGTATTTT
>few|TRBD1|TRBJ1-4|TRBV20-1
CSARDRDSTNEKLFF
TGCAGTGCAAGGGACAGGGACTCAACTAATGAAAAACTGTTTTTT